What follows are 16 T cell receptor beta chains derived from one specimen sequenced in a study of T cell repertoires in cytomegalovirus infection. For these receptors, no antigen is known. TCRdb analysed the reads with MiXCR anew, one entry per CDR3 protein. The sample records tens of thousands of distinct CDR3 sequences, 20% being singletons. This sample comprised CD8+ T cells from cultured PBMCs, obtained from culture after CMV antigen stimulation. These TCRs come from a human donor in good health (CMV status not recorded). Some clones in this sample may be carry-over from other donors' samples.

This chain's CDR3 is CASSLKRGGETQYF. In nucleotides, the CDR3 is TGTGCCAGCAGCTTAAAGCGGGGGGGAGAGACCCAGTACTTC. V and J are TRBV7-9 and TRBJ2-5; 10 bases agree with TRBD2. Per the germline V gene, CDR1 is SEHNR and CDR2 is FQNEAQ (reference sequence). The CDR3 length is 14 residues. V dropped 2 bases and J dropped 4; count of bases not matched to a gene: 1.

The table lists this clonotype with a few counts. The chain employs TRBV7-8 and TRBJ2-5; the match to TRBD1 covers 10 bases. Germline lookup yields CDR1 SGHVS and CDR2 FQNEAQ. J was trimmed by 5 bases and V by 2 bases; bases with no gene match: 14. This CDR3 region has 18 residues. CDR3 DNA: TGTGCCAGCAGCTTAAGACGGGACAGGGGTTGGCCATGGGAGACCCAGTACTTC. It specifies CASSLRRDRGWPWETQYF.

This clonotype appeared a few times. The chain has TRBV7-9 and TRBJ2-7, with D perhaps given as TRBD1 or TRBD2 (5 bases each). V was clipped by 5 bases and J by 2 bases, with 10 bases between them. CDR3 length: 13 amino acids. Germline V gene lookup returns CDR1 SEHNR and CDR2 FQNEAQ (reference sequence). CDR3 residues: CASSSGGPYEQYF. The CDR3 DNA is TGTGCCAGCAGCAGTGGGGGACCCTACGAGCAGTACTTC.

The genes are TRBV7-9 and TRBJ1-2; perhaps TRBD1 as D (5 bases). Trimming took 1 base from V and 8 from J, leaving 14 bases between them. In germline, CDR1 is SEHNR, CDR2 FQNEAQ (reference sequence). This CDR3 has 14 amino acids. As DNA, the CDR3 is TGTGCCAGCAGCTTAGTTGGCAGGGCAGAGGGCTACACCTTC. As protein: CASSLVGRAEGYTF.

This clonotype was observed a few times. The chain combines TRBV4-3 with TRBJ2-7; D is unresolved. Trimming left V 2 bases short and J 7 bases short, with 9 bases between. The CDR3 runs to 12 residues. The V gene's germline CDR1 is LGHNA and CDR2 YSLEER. CDR3 amino acids: CASSQQASEQYF. CDR3 nucleotide sequence: TGCGCCAGCAGCCAACAGGCAAGTGAGCAGTACTTC.

This clonotype was seen only a few times. V gene TRBV6-2 or TRBV6-3 combines with J gene TRBJ2-1; 10 bases align to TRBD2. V lost 6 bases and J lost 6; bases outside the gene matches: 5. The length of the CDR3 is 14 residues. The germline CDR1 and CDR2 sequences are MNHEY and SVGEGT. CDR3 bases: TGTGCCAGCAGAGGAGCGGGGGGGCTCAATGAGCAGTTCTTC. Its translation: CASRGAGGLNEQFF.

This clonotype was observed a few times. This chain links TRBV10-3 with TRBJ1-3, with TRBD1 matching 8 bases. CDR1 and CDR2 (germline): ENHRY, SYGVKD. V was clipped by 0 bases and J by 0 bases; unmatched bases: 7. This CDR3 contains 18 residues. The CDR3 reads CAISESRTGTGSGNTIYF. CDR3 DNA sequence: TGTGCCATCAGTGAGTCCAGAACCGGGACAGGCTCTGGAAACACCATATATTTT.

This clonotype has a handful of counts. The chain joins TRBV12-5 to TRBJ2-5, with unresolved D. The CDR3 contains 14 residues. Germline values: CDR1 LGHNT, CDR2 FRNRAP. Trimming took off 4 bases at V and 0 bases at J, with 9 bases between the two ends. The DNA for the CDR3 is TGTGCTAGTGGTTCGACATCGTACCAAGAGACCCAGTACTTC. This gives the protein CASGSTSYQETQYF.

This clonotype was observed a few times. V and J are TRBV9 and TRBJ1-2; tentatively, D is TRBD1 (5 bases). The CDR3 loop spans 11 amino acids. Germline V gene sequence: CDR1 SGDLS, CDR2 YYNGEE. V lost 3 bases to trimming and J lost 8 bases, with 8 bases between them. The chain's CDR3 is CASSGGGGYTF. The CDR3 bases are TGTGCCAGCAGCGGGGGGGGAGGCTACACCTTC.

The J gene is TRBJ2-1, the V gene TRBV27; no clear D gene. The CDR3 has 11 amino acids. Trimming removed 7 bases at V and 7 bases at J, with 8 bases between. Germline CDR1 MNHEY, CDR2 SMNVEV (reference sequence). The chain's CDR3 is CASTLGNEQFF. CDR3 DNA sequence: TGTGCCAGCACCCTCGGAAATGAGCAGTTCTTC.

This rearrangement joins TRBV6-5 to TRBJ1-6, with D perhaps TRBD1 (5 bases). The CDR3 is made up of 15 amino acids. Germline CDR1 is MNHEY and CDR2 is SVGAGI. The ends were cut back, 5 bases at V and 5 bases at J, with 13 bases in the middle. DNA for the CDR3: TGTGCCAGCAGTCGTACAGGCGGGGATAATTCACCCCTCCACTTT. As protein: CASSRTGGDNSPLHF.

The table lists this clonotype with a few counts. The chain carries TRBV10-3 and TRBJ1-5; 9 bases are shared with TRBD1. This CDR3 has 18 amino acids. V shed 2 bases and J 2 bases; nucleotides not matched to a gene: 10. Germline assignment: CDR1 ENHRY and CDR2 SYGVKD. The CDR3 DNA follows: TGTGCCATCAGTGAGACGACGGGACAGGGCCTTCGCAATCAGCCCCAGCATTTT. Protein sequence: CAISETTGQGLRNQPQHF.

This clonotype turned up a few times. This chain links TRBV11-2 with TRBJ2-2; D might be TRBD2 (6 bases). The germline V gene encodes CDR1 SGHAT and CDR2 FQNNGV. The V and J ends lost 1 base and 3 bases respectively, with 12 bases between them. The CDR3 contains 16 residues. The CDR3 region has the DNA TGTGCCAGCAGCTTAGTCTTCAGGAGGGACACCGGGGAGCTGTTTTTT. As protein: CASSLVFRRDTGELFF.

This chain links TRBV7-9 with TRBJ1-6; D gene uncertain. CDR1 and CDR2 from the germline V gene are SEHNR and FQNEAQ (reference sequence). V lost 5 bases to trimming and J lost 6 bases, with 17 bases between them. The CDR3 consists of 16 residues. The CDR3 nucleotides read TGTGCCAGCAGCCCCCGCGCCGAGGGATTTAATTCACCCCTCCACTTT. This codes for CASSPRAEGFNSPLHF.

This clonotype was detected only a few times. J is TRBJ2-1 and V is TRBV19; D unresolved. This CDR3 has 13 residues. V shed 5 bases and J shed 9 bases, with 14 bases lying between them. Germline V CDR1 and CDR2: LNHDA, SQIVND (reference sequence). CDR3 in amino acids: CASSARSSSEQFF. The CDR3 DNA sequence: TGTGCCAGTAGTGCCCGGAGCTCCAGTGAGCAGTTCTTC.

The chain carries TRBV12-3 or TRBV12-4 and TRBJ1-1; D unresolved. CDR3 length: 13 residues. Trimming took off 3 bases at V and 8 bases at J, with 13 bases between the two ends. The CDR3 region has the DNA TGTGCCAGCAGTTTCATTATCCCGTCAGAAGCTTTCTTT. This translates into CASSFIIPSEAFF.